A single T cell receptor beta chain is shown here with its context. This clonotype occurred a few times. Its antigen is unknown. The sample holds no much larger clone one base away, and base qualities are not on file. The method behind the library was 5' RACE. Sequencing was carried out with an Illumina HiSeq 2500. A second about 7 to 11 cycle PCR used a sample-barcoded 5' primer and a J-beta primer mix. Each TCR beta cDNA molecule received a unique molecular identifier from a template-switch 5' adaptor carrying 12 random nucleotides. At least 2.5 million CDR3-containing paired-end reads were obtained from each sample. First-strand cDNA was synthesized from all RNA with the Mint cDNA synthesis kit, primed by a TRBC-specific oligonucleotide. All cDNA was treated with uracil-DNA glycosylase and then went through a first 18-cycle PCR with the universal primers M1SS and BC2_uni_R. The original pipeline was this. For normalization, 1 million high-quality reads, each with a distinct molecular identifier, were randomly selected from each sample. Instead of being binned into consensus sequences, reads that shared molecular identifiers were thrown out. CDR3 identification, clonotype clustering and error correction used MiTCR with a Q25 quality threshold and the strictest error-elimination algorithm. A nonparametric unseen species model with Euler transformation was used to estimate lower-bound total TCR beta diversity. TCRdb itself trimmed the public reads at Q25 with fastp, ran MiXCR and retained productive beta chains. One record per CDR3 amino acid sequence lists the most common genes and DNA. Clone size and V and J calls follow TCRdb, not the original study. The sample profile shows more than 650,000 distinct CDR3 sequences; 22% of them were found once. The biggest ten clones account for about 20% of the sample.

Systemically healthy Caucasian individuals from Russia, roughly 40 in total and aged about 6 to 100 years, were included as donors. Each donor gave approximately 9.4 milliliters of peripheral blood, drawn into EDTA-treated Vacutainer tubes. Ficoll-Paque density-gradient centrifugation was used to isolate PBMCs, with at least 6.5 million per sample. Trizol reagent was used to extract total RNA from PBMCs, with at least 5.5 micrograms per sample. For every donor, flow cytometry on a PBMC aliquot measured the percentage of naive CD45RAhigh/CD27high T cells. The V end loses 1 base and the J end loses 5 bases, and a stretch of 12 bases separates them. Including cysteine and phenylalanine, the CDR3 has 15 amino acids. Just the 45-base CDR3 DNA is kept, in frame starting at base 1. The germline V gene provides CDR1 MNHNS and CDR2 SASEGT. This sample is drawn from a study of blood T cells in healthy people across ages (dated by TCRdb to between 2014 and 2017). Turning to the overall study: In model experiments, template switching captured roughly one uniquely barcoded TCR beta cDNA molecule for every two T cells. Using deep sequencing normalized with unique cDNA molecular identifiers, the study measured how TCR beta repertoire diversity changes with age. Four age groups were formed from the donors: young (average around 15 years), middle-aged (more than 35), aged (under 70) and long-lived (roughly 88). To avoid experimental bias, donors of different ages were randomly spread across the sequencing lanes. Two additional independent replicas of 1 million unique cDNA reads from the same blood draw were analyzed for two donors (one aged 18 to 29 and one aged 80 or older).

Broad study findings and their caveats: Estimates of total diversity based on one million sequenced T cells were regarded as lower bounds and as underestimates. Conclusive comparison of naive and antigen-experienced compartments was prevented by the profiling of bulk unsorted PBMCs. Observed TCR beta diversity per million T cells fell roughly linearly with age, and a significant reduction was already apparent by age around 40. The long-lived group showed more naive CD4+ T cells, fewer expanded clones and increased TCR diversity than the aged group, suggesting age selection. A strong correlation was found between observed TCR beta diversity and the percentage of naive T cells measured by flow cytometry. The CMV infection status of donors was not known, potentially confounding age-related changes in expanded clonotypes.

This receptor was taken from a man between 65 and 85 years old in good health. The V gene is TRBV6-1 and the J gene is TRBJ2-1; the D region may be TRBD1 or TRBD2, each matching 5 bases equally. Source material: blood. The DNA sequence follows: TGTGCCAGCAGTGAAGTTGTGGGGGTGGACAATGAGCAGTTCTTC. This encodes CASSEVVGVDNEQFF.